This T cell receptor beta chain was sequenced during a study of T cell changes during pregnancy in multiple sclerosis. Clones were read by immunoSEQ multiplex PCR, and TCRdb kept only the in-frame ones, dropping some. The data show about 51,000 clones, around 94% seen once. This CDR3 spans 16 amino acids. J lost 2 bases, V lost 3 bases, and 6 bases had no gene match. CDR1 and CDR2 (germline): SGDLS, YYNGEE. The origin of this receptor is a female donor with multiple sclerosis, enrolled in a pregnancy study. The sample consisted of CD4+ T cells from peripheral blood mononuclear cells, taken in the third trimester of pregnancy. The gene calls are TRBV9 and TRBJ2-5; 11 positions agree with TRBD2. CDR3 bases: TGTGCCAGCAGCGCCGGGACTAGCGGACTACAAGAGACCCAGTACTTC. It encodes CASSAGTSGLQETQYF.